The present T cell receptor beta chain was sequenced within a study of PD-1 blockade in classical Hodgkin lymphoma (dated by TCRdb to 2020 to 2022). Regarding the research as a whole: Nivolumab dosing was 3 mg/kg intravenously every 2 weeks, continuing until either disease progression or unacceptable toxicity. The study used CyTOF and TCR beta sequencing to define a peripheral blood immune signature of response to PD-1 blockade in classical Hodgkin lymphoma.

The junction shows trimming of 1 base on V and 2 bases on J, plus 16 bases between the germline ends. From its cysteine to its phenylalanine, the CDR3 spans 17 amino acids. This entry keeps only the CDR3 DNA: 51 bases, framed from base 1. The germline V gene specifies KGHSH as CDR1 and LQKENI as CDR2. Genomic DNA was extracted with the Qiagen DNeasy kit from unsorted PBMCs and from negatively selected CD4+ and CD8+ fractions. Amplification of TCR beta CDR3 regions was done by immunoSEQ multiplex PCR with primers that anneal to V and J segments. Amplification bias was minimized using a synthetic immune receptor repertoire, and residual bias was removed computationally after sequencing. On the study's bioinformatics: Repertoire diversity was quantified as the Shannon entropy index using custom Python scripts. The unsorted, CD4+ and CD8+ repertoires were each analyzed separately, with the exception of combined analyses, where CD4+ and CD8+ sequences were merged in silico. A clone was considered expanded if an increase in frequency of at least 2-fold after treatment relative to C1D1 was found, and a pseudocount of 0.5 was applied to clones undetected at baseline. Singleton clones were defined as clones with 0 or 1 copy at C1D1, and non-singleton clones were defined as clones with 2 or more copies. By matching protein sequences in sorted samples from the same patient, clones expanded in unsorted samples were annotated as CD4+, CD8+ or unknown. Diversity changes from C1D1 to C4D1 were tested in paired samples using Wilcoxon tests. TCRdb stores this immuneACCESS table with in-frame sequences only. Part of the clones is absent; in the studies checked, under half of the shortfall reflects unresolved V genes, and no reason is known for the rest. V, J and clone size reflect that table, while D and trimming were determined from the DNA. The sample table shows 25,000 to 35,000 clones, and about 85% are seen once. In total, the top ten clones hold 0.4% to 0.45% of the sample.

The time point label corresponds to: cycle 4 day 1 (C4D1), after five to seven weeks of nivolumab. All trial patients had relapsed after autologous stem cell transplantation, with cohorts A, B and C differing in prior brentuximab vedotin exposure. A Miltenyi CD4+ T cell isolation kit was used for magnetic negative selection to purify CD4+ T cells from thawed PBMCs. A total of roughly 60 patients with relapsed/refractory classical Hodgkin lymphoma made up the trial cohort, and each patient's best overall response was complete response, partial response or progressive disease. In the multi-cohort phase II CheckMate 205 trial, trial patients received single-agent nivolumab. An independent review committee assessed best overall response using the 2007 International Working Group response criteria. PBMCs from the trial were collected at three points: immediately before nivolumab initiation (C1D1), and during therapy at cycle 2 day 1 and cycle 4 day 1. Peripheral blood was collected in 8 mL Vacutainer Cell Preparation Tubes, from which PBMCs were isolated by centrifugation and then cryopreserved. Purified CD4+ and CD8+ fractions were prepared only for cases in which an additional PBMC sample was available. Magnetically labelled cells were removed on LS columns in a quadroMACS separator, and the flow-through was collected as the purified fraction.

The paper's findings and limits, for the study overall: Among trial patients, those achieving complete response had baseline diversity similar to that of newly diagnosed patients, while diversity was significantly lower in partial responders and progressors. CD4+ but not CD8+ TCR diversity rose significantly by C4D1 (p=0.0027 vs p=0.16), most apparent in complete responders (p=0.02). Newly diagnosed patients were reported to have lower baseline TCR diversity than healthy donors, and relapsed/refractory patients were reported to have lower baseline TCR diversity still. Only a single clinical trial cohort was studied, and what caused the repertoire differences, possibly disease activity or prior therapy, remained undefined. Lower diversity was observed in patients in whom nivolumab was started less than 1 year after ASCT, and these patients were excluded from later analyses so that confounding by immune reconstitution would be avoided.

Remarks on this clone: Its binding antigen is unknown. Within one base of it there is no much larger clone, and no base qualities were kept.

The V gene is TRBV18 and the J gene is TRBJ2-3, with the D segment identity uncertain. This TCR was recovered from a human donor with classical Hodgkin lymphoma. This material consisted of CD4+ T cells from blood, taken before the fourth cycle of nivolumab. The DNA sequence is given as TGTGCCAGCTCACCACTTAGGGTTGATCTCGTCACAGATACGCAGTATTTT. This sequence encodes CASSPLRVDLVTDTQYF.